This T cell receptor (beta chain) was sequenced in a study of graft-versus-host responses after intestinal transplantation. About the study: Once they had received anti-thymocyte globulin induction, all recipients took tacrolimus and steroids for around 3 years.

Assay used: immunoSEQ multiplex PCR; TCRdb lists only in-frame clones, some missing. The sample holds roughly 15,000 clones; 35% are singletons and the top ten take less than 2.5%. This clone is classed as medium-sized (0.01 to 0.1%). Whole-study results and caveats: Individuals who had graft-donor T cell macrochimerism had allografts that showed high graft-versus-host to host-versus-graft clonal ratios. Investigators detected GvH clones in recipient marrow, with some emerging earlier in ileum or blood.

The culture paired about 200,000 irradiated violet-dye-labeled stimulators with about 200,000 CFSE-labeled responders. Post-reaction, proliferating CD3+CD4+ and CD3+CD8+ responders (CFSE-low) were sorted. Material: alloreactive CD8+ T cells from a mixed lymphocyte reaction culture, obtained before intestinal transplant. The subset is: CFSE-low proliferating T cells sorted from approximately 6-day pre-transplant mixed lymphocyte reaction (GvH or HvG direction). The source of this sequence is a human patient who received an intestinal transplant.

Written as DNA, the CDR3 is TGTGCCAGCAGCGCAAGCGGGGGGCGTCCCTTCTTC. Translating it yields CASSASGGRPFF. The V call is TRBV7-2, the J call TRBJ2-1, with 9 bases that match TRBD2. J gave up 16 bases and V 5 bases, and 9 bases lay outside the gene matches. The CDR3 runs 12 residues. Germline V gene sequence: CDR1 SGHTA, CDR2 FQGNSA.